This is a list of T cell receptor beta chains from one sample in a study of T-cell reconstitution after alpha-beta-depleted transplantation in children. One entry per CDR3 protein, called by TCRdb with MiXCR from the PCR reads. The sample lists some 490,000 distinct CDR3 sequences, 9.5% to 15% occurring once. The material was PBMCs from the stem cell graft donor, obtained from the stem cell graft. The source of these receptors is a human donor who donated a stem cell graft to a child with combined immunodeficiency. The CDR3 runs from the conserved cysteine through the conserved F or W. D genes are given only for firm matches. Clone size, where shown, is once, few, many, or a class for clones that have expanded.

DNA: TGTGCCAGCAGTGAAGTAGCGGGAGACACCGGGGAGCTGTTTTTT
CDR3: CASSEVAGDTGELFF
length: 15
V: TRBV2
J: TRBJ2-2
size: .
D: TRBD2

DNA: TGTGCCAGCAGCGATCCGGGCCGTACAAACTATGGCTACACCTTC
CDR3: CASSDPGRTNYGYTF
length: 15
V: TRBV3-1
J: TRBJ1-2
size: many
D: .

DNA: TGTGCCAGCAGCGCATCCGGGACAGGCAAGGAGCAGTTCTTC
CDR3: CASSASGTGKEQFF
length: 14
V: TRBV7-2
J: TRBJ2-1
size: .
D: TRBD1

DNA: TGCAGTGCTAGAGATACCAACACAGATACGCAGTATTTT
CDR3: CSARDTNTDTQYF
length: 13
V: TRBV20-1
J: TRBJ2-3
size: few
D: .

DNA: TGCAGTGCTATCGGGACTAGCGGGAATGAGCAGTTCTTC
CDR3: CSAIGTSGNEQFF
length: 13
V: TRBV20-1
J: TRBJ2-1
size: few
D: TRBD2

DNA: TGTGCCAGCAGTTACATCTTTACGAGGACAGATACGCAGTATTTT
CDR3: CASSYIFTRTDTQYF
length: 15
V: TRBV6-5
J: TRBJ2-3
size: many
D: .

DNA: TGTGCCAGCTCACCACAGCCGACAGGTGCCTATGGCTACACCTTC
CDR3: CASSPQPTGAYGYTF
length: 15
V: TRBV18
J: TRBJ1-2
size: .
D: .

DNA: TGTGCCAGCAGCGTAGACAGGACCTCTGGAAACACCATATATTTT
CDR3: CASSVDRTSGNTIYF
length: 15
V: TRBV9
J: TRBJ1-3
size: few
D: .

DNA: TGTGCCAGCAGTCCGGACAGGCGGGCGGGGGGGGCCAACGTCCTGACTTTC
CDR3: CASSPDRRAGGANVLTF
length: 17
V: TRBV6-2/TRBV6-3
J: TRBJ2-6
size: .
D: .

DNA: TGCAGCGTTGAACTTGGAAATCTGCGGAGGGGGCAGTACTTC
CDR3: CSVELGNLRRGQYF
length: 14
V: TRBV29-1
J: TRBJ2-7
size: .
D: .

DNA: TGTGCCAGCAGCGTTTTTGCAGGGACCAGCTCCTACGAGCAGTACTTC
CDR3: CASSVFAGTSSYEQYF
length: 16
V: TRBV7-8
J: TRBJ2-7
size: few
D: .

DNA: TGTGCCAGCAGTCTGTCGGGGGGGGATCATCAGCCCCAGCATTTT
CDR3: CASSLSGGDHQPQHF
length: 15
V: TRBV28
J: TRBJ1-5
size: many
D: .

DNA: TGTGCCAGCTCTCCTACTTCGGGACAGGGGTTTACCAATCAGCCCCAGCATTTT
CDR3: CASSPTSGQGFTNQPQHF
length: 18
V: TRBV18
J: TRBJ1-5
size: .
D: TRBD1

DNA: TGTGCCAGCTCACCAATGGGGCCCAGCACTGAAGCTTTCTTT
CDR3: CASSPMGPSTEAFF
length: 14
V: TRBV18
J: TRBJ1-1
size: once
D: .

DNA: TGTGCCAGCAGTTCCTGGGCGGGTAGCGGAGAGCAGTTCTTC
CDR3: CASSSWAGSGEQFF
length: 14
V: TRBV6-5
J: TRBJ2-1
size: .
D: .

DNA: TGCGCCAGCAGCTTGGGCGTCGGGACAGGGAACACAGATACGCAGTATTTT
CDR3: CASSLGVGTGNTDTQYF
length: 17
V: TRBV5-1
J: TRBJ2-3
size: .
D: TRBD1

DNA: TGTGCCAGCAGTTCTACGTCGAGGCCTACATACGAGCAGTACTTC
CDR3: CASSSTSRPTYEQYF
length: 15
V: TRBV6-5
J: TRBJ2-7
size: .
D: .

DNA: TGTGCCAGCGGTCAAGCAGATACGCAGTATTTT
CDR3: CASGQADTQYF
length: 11
V: TRBV9
J: TRBJ2-3
size: .
D: .

DNA: TGCGCCAGCAGCTTGGGACAGGGGACCTCCTACAATGAGCAGTTCTTC
CDR3: CASSLGQGTSYNEQFF
length: 16
V: TRBV5-1
J: TRBJ2-1
size: few
D: TRBD1

DNA: TGTGCCAGCAGCTTAGCCAGCTTAAACACTGAAGCTTTCTTT
CDR3: CASSLASLNTEAFF
length: 14
V: TRBV7-9
J: TRBJ1-1
size: many
D: .

DNA: TGCGCCACCAAAACGGGGGGCTCGCAAGAGACCCAGTACTTC
CDR3: CATKTGGSQETQYF
length: 14
V: TRBV5-1
J: TRBJ2-5
size: many
D: .

DNA: TGTGCCAGCAGTGATACAGGGAATAGTGAAGCTTTCTTT
CDR3: CASSDTGNSEAFF
length: 13
V: TRBV27
J: TRBJ1-1
size: .
D: .

DNA: TGTGCCTGGAGTGTACTGGGACAGGGGCAAGGCGGGGAGCTGTTTTTT
CDR3: CAWSVLGQGQGGELFF
length: 16
V: TRBV30
J: TRBJ2-2
size: few
D: TRBD1

DNA: TGTGCCAGCAGCTTAGCGGGGGGGCCAATGGAGACCCAGTACTTC
CDR3: CASSLAGGPMETQYF
length: 15
V: TRBV7-9
J: TRBJ2-5
size: .
D: .

DNA: TGTGCCAGCAGCTCACTAGCGGGGTTCGAGACCCAGTACTTC
CDR3: CASSSLAGFETQYF
length: 14
V: TRBV7-2
J: TRBJ2-5
size: many
D: TRBD2

DNA: TGTGCCAGCAGCGCGGGACTAGCGGGGATCTCCTACGAGCAGTACTTC
CDR3: CASSAGLAGISYEQYF
length: 16
V: TRBV7-8
J: TRBJ2-7
size: .
D: TRBD2

DNA: TGTGCCAGCAGCTCTAGGCCAGGGGGATACACCTTC
CDR3: CASSSRPGGYTF
length: 12
V: TRBV7-3
J: TRBJ1-2
size: few
D: TRBD1

DNA: TGCAGTGCTAGAAGGGTCGGCTACGAGCAGTACTTC
CDR3: CSARRVGYEQYF
length: 12
V: TRBV20-1
J: TRBJ2-7
size: few
D: .

DNA: TGTGCTAGTGGTTTGAATCCGACAACTTACAATGAGCAGTTCTTC
CDR3: CASGLNPTTYNEQFF
length: 15
V: TRBV12-5
J: TRBJ2-1
size: many
D: .

DNA: TGTGCCAGCAGTGACTCCCCGGGCCGTAGAGCCTACGAGCAGTACTTC
CDR3: CASSDSPGRRAYEQYF
length: 16
V: TRBV27
J: TRBJ2-7
size: many
D: .

DNA: TGTGCCAGCAGTTACTCGGACAGGGTGGCCGGGGAGCTGTTTTTT
CDR3: CASSYSDRVAGELFF
length: 15
V: TRBV6-5
J: TRBJ2-2
size: .
D: TRBD1

DNA: TGTGCCAGCAGCTCCCGTCGGGGAGTGGGGACCGGGGAGCTGTTTTTT
CDR3: CASSSRRGVGTGELFF
length: 16
V: TRBV7-2
J: TRBJ2-2
size: few
D: .

DNA: TGTGCCAGCAGTGTTCCGAGGACAGTCGACAATGAGCAGTTCTTC
CDR3: CASSVPRTVDNEQFF
length: 15
V: TRBV2
J: TRBJ2-1
size: .
D: .

DNA: TGTGCCACCAGTGATTGGGTGGTGGGGGCTGGTGAGACCCAGTACTTC
CDR3: CATSDWVVGAGETQYF
length: 16
V: TRBV24-1
J: TRBJ2-5
size: .
D: .

DNA: TGTGCCAGCAGCCGAGGACTGGAGAACAATGAGCAGTTCTTC
CDR3: CASSRGLENNEQFF
length: 14
V: TRBV12-3/TRBV12-4
J: TRBJ2-1
size: few
D: .

DNA: TGTGCCAGCAGACCCACAGGGGGCGGCTACAATGAGCAGTTCTTC
CDR3: CASRPTGGGYNEQFF
length: 15
V: TRBV7-2
J: TRBJ2-1
size: .
D: TRBD1

DNA: TGTGCCAGCAGCTTCCGGGAGCTTTATGAGCAGTTCTTC
CDR3: CASSFRELYEQFF
length: 13
V: TRBV5-6
J: TRBJ2-1
size: .
D: .

DNA: TGTGCCAGCAGTCAAGCGTTGACCGGGGAGCTGTTTTTT
CDR3: CASSQALTGELFF
length: 13
V: TRBV12-3/TRBV12-4
J: TRBJ2-2
size: few
D: .

DNA: TGTGCCAGCAGATGGGGACAGGGGGTCGAGCAGTTCTTC
CDR3: CASRWGQGVEQFF
length: 13
V: TRBV7-9
J: TRBJ2-1
size: .
D: TRBD1

DNA: TGTGCCAGCAGTTTAGGCCCGGGACAGGGGCAGCCCCAGCATTTT
CDR3: CASSLGPGQGQPQHF
length: 15
V: TRBV12-3/TRBV12-4
J: TRBJ1-5
size: .
D: TRBD1

DNA: TGTGCCAGCAGTTCAGAGAGCAGGGTCACCGGGGAGCTGTTTTTT
CDR3: CASSSESRVTGELFF
length: 15
V: TRBV6-5
J: TRBJ2-2
size: many
D: .

DNA: TGTGCCAGTAGTTACTTAGCGGAAGGGGGTTACAATGAGCAGTTCTTC
CDR3: CASSYLAEGGYNEQFF
length: 16
V: TRBV19
J: TRBJ2-1
size: .
D: .

DNA: TGTGCCAGCAGCTGGACCCCGGGACAGACAACCGGGGAGCTGTTTTTT
CDR3: CASSWTPGQTTGELFF
length: 16
V: TRBV7-9
J: TRBJ2-2
size: .
D: TRBD1

DNA: TGTGCCAGCAGTTACAGACCGAACACTGAAGCTTTCTTT
CDR3: CASSYRPNTEAFF
length: 13
V: TRBV6-6
J: TRBJ1-1
size: many
D: .

DNA: TGTGCCTGGAGTTCCACAGGAACCGGGGAGCTGTTTTTT
CDR3: CAWSSTGTGELFF
length: 13
V: TRBV30
J: TRBJ2-2
size: few
D: .

DNA: TGCAGTGCTAGAGGGGATCACTATGAGCAGTTCTTC
CDR3: CSARGDHYEQFF
length: 12
V: TRBV20-1
J: TRBJ2-1
size: .
D: .

DNA: TGTGCCAGCAGTGAAGCCGCAGGGGTCAGTGGCTACACCTTC
CDR3: CASSEAAGVSGYTF
length: 14
V: TRBV6-1
J: TRBJ1-2
size: few
D: .

DNA: TGTGCCAGCAGTACAACCGGGACAGGGAATTCACCCCTCCACTTT
CDR3: CASSTTGTGNSPLHF
length: 15
V: TRBV12-3/TRBV12-4
J: TRBJ1-6
size: many
D: TRBD1

DNA: TGTGCCAGCAGCCAACCCCAGCGGGGGATAAGGGAGACCCAGTACTTC
CDR3: CASSQPQRGIRETQYF
length: 16
V: TRBV4-2
J: TRBJ2-5
size: .
D: TRBD2

DNA: TGTGCCAGCAGTGAATACTTCCGGGACAGGGGTTTTACCATATATTTT
CDR3: CASSEYFRDRGFTIYF
length: 16
V: TRBV25-1
J: TRBJ1-3
size: .
D: TRBD1

DNA: TGCAGCGTTGGAGGGGTGCTAGGCACAGATACGCAGTATTTT
CDR3: CSVGGVLGTDTQYF
length: 14
V: TRBV29-1
J: TRBJ2-3
size: many
D: .